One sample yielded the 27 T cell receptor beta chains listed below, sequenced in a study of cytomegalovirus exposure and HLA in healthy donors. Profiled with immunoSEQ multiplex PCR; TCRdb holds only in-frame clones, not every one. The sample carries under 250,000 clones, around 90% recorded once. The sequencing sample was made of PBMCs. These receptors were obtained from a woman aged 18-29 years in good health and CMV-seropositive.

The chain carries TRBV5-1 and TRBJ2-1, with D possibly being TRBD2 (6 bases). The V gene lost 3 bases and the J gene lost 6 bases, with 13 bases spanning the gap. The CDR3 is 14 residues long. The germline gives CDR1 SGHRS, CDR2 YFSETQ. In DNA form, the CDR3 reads TGCGCCAGCAGCTCCGCGGGGATAGTCAATGAGCAGTTCTTC. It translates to CASSSAGIVNEQFF.

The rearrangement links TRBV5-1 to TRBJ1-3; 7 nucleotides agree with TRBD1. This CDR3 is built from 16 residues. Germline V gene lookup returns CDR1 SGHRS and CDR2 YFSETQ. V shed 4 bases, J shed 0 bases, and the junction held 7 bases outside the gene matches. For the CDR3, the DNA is TGCGCCAGCAGCACCGGGACAGTGAGCTCTGGAAACACCATATATTTT. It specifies CASSTGTVSSGNTIYF. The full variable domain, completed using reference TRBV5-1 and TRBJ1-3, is KAGVTQTPRYLIKTRGQQVTLSCSPISGHRSVSWYQQTPGQGLQFLFEYFSETQRNKGNFPGRFSGRQFSNSRSEMNVSTLELGDSALYLCASSTGTVSSGNTIYFGEGSWLTVV.

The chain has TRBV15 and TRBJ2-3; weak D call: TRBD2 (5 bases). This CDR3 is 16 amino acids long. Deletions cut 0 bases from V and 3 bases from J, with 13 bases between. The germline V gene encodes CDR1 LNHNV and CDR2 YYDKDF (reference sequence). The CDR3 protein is CATSRDSITGTDTQYF. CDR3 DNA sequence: TGTGCCACCAGCAGAGATTCTATCACGGGGACAGATACGCAGTATTTT.

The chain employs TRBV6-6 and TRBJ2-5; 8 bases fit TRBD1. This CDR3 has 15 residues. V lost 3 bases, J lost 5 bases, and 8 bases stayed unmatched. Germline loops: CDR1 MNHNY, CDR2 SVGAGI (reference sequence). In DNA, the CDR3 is TGTGCCAGCAGTTATGGGCAGGGGGCTTATGAGACCCAGTACTTC. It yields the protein CASSYGQGAYETQYF.

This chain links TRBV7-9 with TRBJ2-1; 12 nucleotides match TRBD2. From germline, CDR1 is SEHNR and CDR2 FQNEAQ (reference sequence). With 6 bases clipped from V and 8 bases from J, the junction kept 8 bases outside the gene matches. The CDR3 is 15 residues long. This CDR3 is CASSPPSGRGDEQFF. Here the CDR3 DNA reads TGTGCCAGCAGTCCCCCTAGCGGGAGGGGGGATGAGCAGTTCTTC.

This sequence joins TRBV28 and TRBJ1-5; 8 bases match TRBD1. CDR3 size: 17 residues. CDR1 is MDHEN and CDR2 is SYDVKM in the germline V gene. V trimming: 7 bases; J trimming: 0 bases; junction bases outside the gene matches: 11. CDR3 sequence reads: CASIRQGSLYSNQPQHF. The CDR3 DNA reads TGTGCCAGCATCAGACAGGGGTCGTTGTATAGCAATCAGCCCCAGCATTTT.

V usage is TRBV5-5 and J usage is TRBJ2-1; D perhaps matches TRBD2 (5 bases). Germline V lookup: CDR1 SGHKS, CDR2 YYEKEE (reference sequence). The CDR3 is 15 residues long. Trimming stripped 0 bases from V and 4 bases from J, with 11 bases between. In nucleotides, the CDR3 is TGTGCCAGCAGCTTGGAGCCGGGGAAGTACAATGAGCAGTTCTTC. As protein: CASSLEPGKYNEQFF.

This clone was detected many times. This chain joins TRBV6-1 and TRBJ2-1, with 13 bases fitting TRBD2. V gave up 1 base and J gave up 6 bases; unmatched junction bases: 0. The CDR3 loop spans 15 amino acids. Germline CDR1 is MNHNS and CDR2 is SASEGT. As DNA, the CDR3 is TGTGCCAGCAGTGAAGGGACTAGCGGGAGCAATGAGCAGTTCTTC. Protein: CASSEGTSGSNEQFF.

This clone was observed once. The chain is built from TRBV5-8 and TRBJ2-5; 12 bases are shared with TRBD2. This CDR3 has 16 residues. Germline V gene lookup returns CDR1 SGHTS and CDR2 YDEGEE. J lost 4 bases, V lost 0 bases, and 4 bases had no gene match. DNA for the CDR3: TGTGCCAGCAGCTTGGAGCTAGCGGGAGGGGTAGAGACCCAGTACTTC. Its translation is CASSLELAGGVETQYF.

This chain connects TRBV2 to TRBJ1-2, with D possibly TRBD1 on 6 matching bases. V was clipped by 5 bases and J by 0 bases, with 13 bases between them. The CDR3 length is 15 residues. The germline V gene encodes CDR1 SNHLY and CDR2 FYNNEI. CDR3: CASSHLQGSNYGYTF. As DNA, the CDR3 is TGTGCCAGCAGTCACCTACAGGGTTCTAACTATGGCTACACCTTC.

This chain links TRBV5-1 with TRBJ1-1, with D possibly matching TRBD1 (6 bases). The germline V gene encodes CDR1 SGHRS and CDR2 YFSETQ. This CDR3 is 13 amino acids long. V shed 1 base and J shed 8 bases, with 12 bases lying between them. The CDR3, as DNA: TGCGCCAGCAGCTTGAGGTCAGGACAGGAAGCTTTCTTT. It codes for CASSLRSGQEAFF.

The CDR3 DNA is TGTGCCAGCAGCTATTGGGACAGGCACTACGAGCAGTACTTC. Its translation: CASSYWDRHYEQYF. The chain recombines TRBV11-2 with TRBJ2-7; 8 nucleotides agree with TRBD1. J gave up 3 bases and V 4 bases, and 5 bases lay outside the gene matches. From germline, CDR1 is SGHAT and CDR2 FQNNGV. The CDR3 consists of 14 residues.

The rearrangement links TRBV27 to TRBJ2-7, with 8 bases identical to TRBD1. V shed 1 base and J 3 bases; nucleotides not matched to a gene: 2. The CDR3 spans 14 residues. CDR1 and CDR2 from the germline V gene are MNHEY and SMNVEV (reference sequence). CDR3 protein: CASSLYDRGYEQYF. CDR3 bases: TGTGCCAGCAGTTTATACGACAGGGGCTACGAGCAGTACTTC.

The CDR3 here is CASSPRDIGGELFF. For the CDR3, the DNA is TGTGCCAGCTCACCAAGGGACATTGGCGGGGAGCTGTTTTTT. V and J are TRBV18 and TRBJ2-2, with TRBD1 as a possible D gene (6 bases). Germline lookup yields CDR1 KGHSH and CDR2 LQKENI. The CDR3 sequence is 14 residues long. V was trimmed by 2 bases and J by 7 bases, leaving 11 bases between them.

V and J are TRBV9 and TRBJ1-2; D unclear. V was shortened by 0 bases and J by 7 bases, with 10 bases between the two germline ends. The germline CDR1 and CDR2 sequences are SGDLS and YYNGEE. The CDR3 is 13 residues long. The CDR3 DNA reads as TGTGCCAGCAGCGTAGACTCACTAGGTGGCTACACCTTC. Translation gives CASSVDSLGGYTF.

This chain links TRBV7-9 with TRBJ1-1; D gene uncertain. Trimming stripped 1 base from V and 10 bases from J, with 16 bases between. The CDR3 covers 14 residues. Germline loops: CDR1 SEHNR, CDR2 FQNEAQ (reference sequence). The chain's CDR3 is CASSLDRIGVVAFF. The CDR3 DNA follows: TGTGCCAGCAGCTTAGATCGTATAGGAGTGGTAGCTTTCTTT.

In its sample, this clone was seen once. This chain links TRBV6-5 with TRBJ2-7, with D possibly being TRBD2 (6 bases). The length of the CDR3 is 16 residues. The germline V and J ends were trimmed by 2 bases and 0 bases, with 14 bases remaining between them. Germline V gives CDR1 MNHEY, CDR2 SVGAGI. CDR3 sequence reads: CASSYGWDFSSYEQYF. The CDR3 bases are TGTGCCAGCAGTTACGGTTGGGACTTCAGCTCCTACGAGCAGTACTTC.

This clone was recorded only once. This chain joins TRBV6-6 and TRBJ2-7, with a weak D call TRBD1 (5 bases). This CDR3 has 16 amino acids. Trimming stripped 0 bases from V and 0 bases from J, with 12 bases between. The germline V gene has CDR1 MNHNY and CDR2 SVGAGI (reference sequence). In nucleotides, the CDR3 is TGTGCCAGCAGTTACTCGACAGTCCGGAGCTCCTACGAGCAGTACTTC. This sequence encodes CASSYSTVRSSYEQYF.

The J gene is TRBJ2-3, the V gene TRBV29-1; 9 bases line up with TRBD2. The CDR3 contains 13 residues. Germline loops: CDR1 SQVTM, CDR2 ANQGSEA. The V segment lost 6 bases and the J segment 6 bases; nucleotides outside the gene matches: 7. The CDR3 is CSVFSGSKDTQYF. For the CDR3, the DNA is TGCAGCGTGTTTAGCGGGAGTAAGGATACGCAGTATTTT.

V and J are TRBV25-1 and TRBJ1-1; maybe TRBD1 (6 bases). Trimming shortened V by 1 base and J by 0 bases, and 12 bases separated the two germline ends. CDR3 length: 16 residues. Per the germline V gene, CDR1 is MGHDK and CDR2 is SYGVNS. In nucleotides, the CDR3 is TGTGCCAGCAGTGAATTCCCAGGGGATCTGAACACTGAAGCTTTCTTT. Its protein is CASSEFPGDLNTEAFF.

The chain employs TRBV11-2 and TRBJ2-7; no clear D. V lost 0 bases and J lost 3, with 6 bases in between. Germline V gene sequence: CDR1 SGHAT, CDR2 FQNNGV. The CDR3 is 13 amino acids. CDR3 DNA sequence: TGTGCCAGCAGCTTAGACCAGCGCTACGAGCAGTACTTC. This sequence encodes CASSLDQRYEQYF. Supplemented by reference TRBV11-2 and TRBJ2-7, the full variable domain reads EAGVAQSPRYKIIEKRQSVAFWCNPISGHATLYWYQQILGQGPKLLIQFQNNGVVDDSQLPKDRFSAERLKGVDSTLKIQPAKLEDSAVYLCASSLDQRYEQYFGPGTRLTVT.

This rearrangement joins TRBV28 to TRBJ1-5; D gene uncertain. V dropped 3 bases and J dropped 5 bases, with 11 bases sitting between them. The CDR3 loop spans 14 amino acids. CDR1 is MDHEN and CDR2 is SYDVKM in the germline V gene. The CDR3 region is CASSFLQAYQPQHF. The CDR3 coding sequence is TGTGCCAGCAGTTTCCTGCAGGCCTATCAGCCCCAGCATTTT.

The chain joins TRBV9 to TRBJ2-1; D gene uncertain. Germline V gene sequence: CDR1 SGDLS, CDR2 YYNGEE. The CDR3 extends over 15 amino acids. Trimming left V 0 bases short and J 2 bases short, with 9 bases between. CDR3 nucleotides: TGTGCCAGCAGCGTAGAGAGGATACCCTACAATGAGCAGTTCTTC. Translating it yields CASSVERIPYNEQFF.

The CDR3: CASSRGGGTYNEQFF. The CDR3 nucleotides read TGTGCCAGCTCAAGAGGGGGGGGTACCTACAATGAGCAGTTCTTC. The V and J genes are TRBV28 and TRBJ2-1; D may be TRBD2 (7 bases). CDR1 and CDR2 from the germline V gene are MDHEN and SYDVKM. V was shortened by 8 bases and J by 2 bases, with 16 bases between the two germline ends. This CDR3 is built from 15 residues.

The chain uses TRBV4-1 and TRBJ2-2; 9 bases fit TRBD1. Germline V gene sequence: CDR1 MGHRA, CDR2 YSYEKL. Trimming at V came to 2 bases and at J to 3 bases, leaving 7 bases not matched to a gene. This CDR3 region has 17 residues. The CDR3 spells CASSQLGQGWDTGELFF. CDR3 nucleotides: TGCGCCAGCAGCCAATTGGGACAGGGATGGGACACCGGGGAGCTGTTTTTT.

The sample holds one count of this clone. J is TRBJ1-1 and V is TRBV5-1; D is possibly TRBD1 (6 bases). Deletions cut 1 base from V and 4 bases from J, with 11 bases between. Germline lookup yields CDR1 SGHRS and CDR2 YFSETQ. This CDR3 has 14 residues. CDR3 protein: CASSLPEQGTEAFF. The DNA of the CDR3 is TGCGCCAGCAGCTTGCCAGAACAGGGCACTGAAGCTTTCTTT.

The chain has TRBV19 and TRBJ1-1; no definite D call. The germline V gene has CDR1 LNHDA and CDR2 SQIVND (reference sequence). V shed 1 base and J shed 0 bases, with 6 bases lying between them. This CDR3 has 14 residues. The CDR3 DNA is TGTGCCAGTAGTATAGGAGCTCTGAACACTGAAGCTTTCTTT. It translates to CASSIGALNTEAFF.